This TCR beta chain was sequenced during a study of circulating CD8 cells and anti-PD-1 response in melanoma. Study as a whole: Patients received intravenous nivolumab, 3 mg/kg, every 2 weeks.

Germline CDR1 MDHEN, CDR2 SYDVKM. The V gene lost 5 bases and the J gene lost 5 bases, with 18 bases spanning the gap. The CDR3 sequence is 15 residues long. This clonotype came up a few times. Its specificity is not known. A much larger clone lies one base from this, so it may be a read error. This CDR3 is missing its conserved last phenylalanine or tryptophan, likely due to a read error. Sorting of live CD3+CD8+TCRalphabeta+ cells by PD-1 and/or TIGIT gave four subsets. The QIAseq Immune Repertoire TCR panel built the libraries from approximately 16 ng of total RNA. TCRdb redid the calling of the reads with MiXCR, one entry per CDR3 protein. The table records 400 or so distinct CDR3 sequences, about 10% of them present only once. Findings of the study overall: Clonotype sharing was highest between DPOS and TIGIT subsets. A small cohort with few responders supplied the baseline and M1 comparisons.

The sequenced sample was CD8+ T cells from PBMCs, obtained at baseline or after one month of anti-PD-1 therapy (not recorded which). The chain joins TRBV28 to TRBJ2-5, with D tentatively TRBD2 (6 bases). This TCR was sampled from a human donor with melanoma. Here the CDR3 DNA reads TGTGCCAGCAGTCCCCGGGACTCCCGTGGGGAGACCCAGTACTAC. Amino acid sequence: CASSPRDSRGETQYY.